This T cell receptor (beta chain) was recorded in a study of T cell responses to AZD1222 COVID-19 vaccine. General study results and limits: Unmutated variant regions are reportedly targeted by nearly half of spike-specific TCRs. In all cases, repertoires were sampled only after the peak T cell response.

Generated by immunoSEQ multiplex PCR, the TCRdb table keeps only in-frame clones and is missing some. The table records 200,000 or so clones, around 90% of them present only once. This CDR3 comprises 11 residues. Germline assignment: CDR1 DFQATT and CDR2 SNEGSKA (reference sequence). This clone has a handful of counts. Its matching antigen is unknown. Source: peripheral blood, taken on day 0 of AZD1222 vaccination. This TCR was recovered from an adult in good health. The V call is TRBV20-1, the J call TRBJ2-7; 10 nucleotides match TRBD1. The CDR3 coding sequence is TGCAGCATGACAGGGGGCCACGAGCAGTACTTC. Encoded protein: CSMTGGHEQYF.